A single sample gave rise to the 25 T cell receptor beta chains below, sequenced in a study of blood T cell repertoires in COVID-19. Only in-frame clones appear in the TCRdb table, and some are missing; sequencing was by immunoSEQ multiplex PCR. The table shows hundreds of thousands of clones, with 70% to 90% occurring only once. Material for sequencing was peripheral blood. The receptors originated from a young man with COVID-19, enrolled during active disease.

The rearrangement uses TRBV30 and TRBJ2-5, with D possibly TRBD2 on 5 matching bases. Trimming removed 5 bases from V and 7 bases from J, with 14 bases in between. This CDR3 has 12 amino acids. Per germline, CDR1 GTSNPN and CDR2 SVGIG (reference sequence). The CDR3: CAWGLGEGTQYF. CDR3 sequence (DNA): TGTGCCTGGGGATTGGGAGAAGGGACCCAGTACTTC. The full variable domain, in which reference TRBV30 and TRBJ2-5 provide the parts outside the CDR3, is SQTIHQWPATLVQPVGSPLSLECTVEGTSNPNLYWYRQAAGRGLQLLFYSVGIGQISSEVPQNLSASRPQDRQFILSSKKLLLSDSGFYLCAWGLGEGTQYFGPGTRLLVL.

This clone was counted once. Other DNA sequences in the same sample also yield this CDR3. The gene calls are TRBV19 and TRBJ1-5; D gene uncertain. With 3 bases removed from V and 0 bases from J, the gap between germline ends came to 12 bases. Germline V CDR1 and CDR2: LNHDA, SQIVND (reference sequence). The CDR3 sequence is 16 residues long. CDR3 sequence reads: CASSIGTRGSNQPQHF. The CDR3 bases are TGTGCCAGTAGTATCGGTACACGGGGTAGCAATCAGCCCCAGCATTTT.

This clone was detected once. The J gene is TRBJ2-5, the V gene TRBV12-3 or TRBV12-4; possible D gene TRBD1, 5 bases. This CDR3 comprises 12 residues. Trimming stripped 8 bases from V and 5 bases from J, with 12 bases between. CDR3 region: CASRWGGETQYF. As DNA, the CDR3 is TGTGCCAGCCGTTGGGGCGGTGAGACCCAGTACTTC.

The chain couples TRBV7-9 to TRBJ1-6, with D possibly being TRBD1 (6 bases). V dropped 2 bases and J dropped 10 bases, with 15 bases sitting between them. This CDR3 has 15 amino acids. In germline, CDR1 is SEHNR, CDR2 FQNEAQ (reference sequence). The CDR3 DNA reads TGTGCCAGCAGCTTAAGTGCAGGGGTAGTCTCACCCCTCCACTTT. Translating gives CASSLSAGVVSPLHF.

The CDR3 bases are TGTGCCAGTAGTATTTCTGGGCGCGATTCACCCCTCCACTTT. It specifies CASSISGRDSPLHF. The chain joins TRBV19 to TRBJ1-6, with D hard to call. The V and J ends lost 3 bases and 8 bases respectively, with 11 bases between them. Germline CDR1 and CDR2: LNHDA and SQIVND (reference sequence). The CDR3 length is 14 residues.

The chain combines TRBV10-1 with TRBJ2-7, with D possibly matching TRBD1 (7 bases). The CDR3 is 14 residues long. Germline V lookup: CDR1 WNHNN, CDR2 SYGVQD (reference sequence). Trimming pared 5 bases from V and 1 base from J, leaving 12 bases between. The CDR3 loop reads CASSTGDSSYEQYF. CDR3 sequence (DNA): TGCGCCAGCAGTACGGGGGACAGTTCCTACGAGCAGTACTTC.

The gene calls are TRBV18 and TRBJ2-7; 9 bases match TRBD1. The J segment lost 5 bases and the V segment lost 4 bases, leaving 3 bases of the junction unmatched. CDR3 length equals 13 residues. Germline assignment: CDR1 KGHSH and CDR2 LQKENI. The CDR3 reads CASSLTGGHEQYF. The CDR3 coding sequence is TGTGCCAGCTCACTTACAGGGGGCCACGAGCAGTACTTC.

This sequence joins TRBV7-9 and TRBJ2-7; 10 bases agree with TRBD1. The length of the CDR3 is 16 residues. J lost 2 bases, V lost 5 bases, and 9 bases had no gene match. From germline, CDR1 is SEHNR and CDR2 FQNEAQ (reference sequence). The CDR3 reads CASSGKGQGTPYEQYF. Here the CDR3 DNA reads TGTGCCAGCAGCGGAAAGGGACAGGGGACCCCCTACGAGCAGTACTTC. The entire variable domain, with the rest obtained from reference TRBV7-9 and TRBJ2-7, is as follows: DTGVSQNPRHKITKRGQNVTFRCDPISEHNRLYWYRQTLGQGPEFLTYFQNEAQLEKSRLLSDRFSAERPKGSFSTLEIQRTEQGDSAMYLCASSGKGQGTPYEQYFGPGTRLTVT.

This clone occurred once. This chain links TRBV12-3 or TRBV12-4 with TRBJ1-1; tentatively, D is TRBD1 (6 bases). The CDR3 sequence is 13 residues long. Trimming took 3 bases from V and 5 from J, leaving 10 bases between them. CDR3: CASSFRQGTEAFF. Here the CDR3 DNA reads TGTGCCAGCAGTTTTCGGCAGGGGACTGAAGCTTTCTTT.

The chain recombines TRBV19 with TRBJ2-7, with 9 nucleotides matching TRBD2. In germline, CDR1 is LNHDA, CDR2 SQIVND (reference sequence). This CDR3 is built from 15 residues. J was trimmed by 0 bases and V by 6 bases; bases with no gene match: 6. The CDR3 DNA is TGTGCCAGTAGCTGGCTAGCGGGGAGCTCCTACGAGCAGTACTTC. Protein product: CASSWLAGSSYEQYF.

V and J are TRBV25-1 and TRBJ1-4, with a weak D call TRBD1 (5 bases). V was cut by 6 bases and J by 8 bases, with 10 bases left in between. The CDR3 totals 12 residues. Germline assignment: CDR1 MGHDK and CDR2 SYGVNS. CDR3 nucleotide sequence: TGTGCCAGCAGAGGGGATTACGAAAAACTGTTTTTT. Its protein product is CASRGDYEKLFF.

The chain uses TRBV19 and TRBJ2-1, with 13 bases fitting TRBD2. CDR1 LNHDA and CDR2 SQIVND come from the germline V gene (reference sequence). The CDR3 runs to 15 residues. V lost 7 bases and J lost 6; bases outside the gene matches: 6. The CDR3 nucleotides are TGTGCCAGTACTATTACTAGCGGGAGGGCCAATGAGCAGTTCTTC. It yields the protein CASTITSGRANEQFF.

CDR3 sequence (DNA): TGTGCCAGCAGTTTGGGCCCCATCAGGGGTCCCTACCGAAATCAGCCCCAGCATTTT. Protein product: CASSLGPIRGPYRNQPQHF. The V and J genes are TRBV28 and TRBJ1-5; a possible D gene is TRBD1 (6 bases). Germline V gene sequence: CDR1 MDHEN, CDR2 SYDVKM. This CDR3 has 19 residues. V lost 3 bases, J lost 4 bases, and 25 bases lay in between.

The count of this clone is one. The V gene is TRBV19, the J gene TRBJ2-7; 8 positions match TRBD2. The CDR3 length is 16 residues. Germline CDR1 reads LNHDA; CDR2 reads SQIVND (reference sequence). Germline trimming cut 6 bases from V and 3 bases from J; bases unmatched to any gene: 13. CDR3: CASSPTGGSGSYEQYF. The DNA for the CDR3 is TGTGCCAGTAGCCCGACGGGTGGCAGCGGGAGCTACGAGCAGTACTTC.

The J gene is TRBJ2-7, the V gene TRBV10-2; the match to TRBD2 covers 12 bases. V lost 4 bases, J lost 6 bases, and 1 base stayed unmatched. The CDR3 consists of 13 residues. Germline loops: CDR1 WSHSY, CDR2 SAAADI. CDR3: CASSVLAGGEQYF. The DNA of the CDR3 is TGCGCCAGCAGTGTACTAGCGGGAGGCGAGCAGTACTTC.

The V call is TRBV19, the J call TRBJ2-1, with TRBD2 matching over 8 bases. The germline gives CDR1 LNHDA, CDR2 SQIVND (reference sequence). The V and J ends lost 5 bases and 2 bases, in that order; junction bases with no gene match: 8. The CDR3 loop spans 16 amino acids. The CDR3 loop reads CASSWELAGTYNEQFF. The CDR3 nucleotides are TGTGCCAGTAGTTGGGAATTAGCGGGGACCTACAATGAGCAGTTCTTC.

The CDR3 region has the DNA TGCGCCAGCAGCCAAGATATAGTAGCGGGGGGTGGCGAGCAGTACTTC. This translates into CASSQDIVAGGGEQYF. The chain employs TRBV4-1 and TRBJ2-7; 10 nucleotides match TRBD2. The CDR3 sequence is 16 residues long. With V trimmed by 0 bases and J by 6 bases, 8 bases remained unmatched. Germline assignment: CDR1 MGHRA and CDR2 YSYEKL.

The V gene is TRBV19, the J gene TRBJ2-5; weak D call: TRBD2 (6 bases). Germline V gives CDR1 LNHDA, CDR2 SQIVND (reference sequence). V was shortened by 1 base and J by 4 bases, with 22 bases between the two germline ends. The CDR3 has 18 residues. CDR3 in DNA: TGTGCCAGTAGTATAGGACTCGGGAGAAATTCCGCGGGAGAGACCCAGTACTTC. It translates to CASSIGLGRNSAGETQYF.

This chain connects TRBV10-3 to TRBJ2-1, with D possibly being TRBD2 (5 bases). The V end lost 6 bases, the J end lost 6 bases, and 15 bases lay between the germline ends. This CDR3 comprises 14 residues. The germline CDR1 and CDR2 sequences are ENHRY and SYGVKD. The CDR3 here is CAISDTAGGNEQFF. DNA for the CDR3: TGTGCCATCAGCGATACGGCAGGAGGCAATGAGCAGTTCTTC.

The sample holds one count of this clone. The chain has TRBV6-1 and TRBJ2-5, with D possibly being TRBD2 (5 bases). From germline, CDR1 is MNHNS and CDR2 SASEGT. V was trimmed by 3 bases and J by 3 bases, leaving 14 bases between them. The CDR3 loop spans 15 amino acids. The CDR3 spells CASSDVPGSEETQYF. The CDR3 coding sequence is TGTGCCAGCAGTGACGTGCCGGGATCGGAAGAGACCCAGTACTTC.

This clone was seen only once. The rearrangement uses TRBV6-5 and TRBJ1-2; 7 nucleotides line up with TRBD1. Germline loops: CDR1 MNHEY, CDR2 SVGAGI. The CDR3 runs 14 residues. The trim removed 6 bases at V and 5 bases at J, leaving 9 bases unmatched. The CDR3 coding sequence is TGTGCCAGCAGCCGAACAGGGGTCGGGTATGGCTACACCTTC. This codes for CASSRTGVGYGYTF.

The CDR3 here is CASSQVLAGGVGQFF. In DNA form, the CDR3 reads TGCGCCAGCAGCCAAGTTTTAGCGGGAGGGGTTGGGCAGTTCTTC. The chain has TRBV4-1 and TRBJ2-1, with 11 bases fitting TRBD2. The germline CDR1 and CDR2 sequences are MGHRA and YSYEKL. V was clipped by 1 base and J by 12 bases; unmatched bases: 8. This CDR3 comprises 15 residues.

The rearrangement links TRBV19 to TRBJ2-3; the match to TRBD2 covers 10 bases. The CDR3 runs to 16 residues. Germline assignment: CDR1 LNHDA and CDR2 SQIVND (reference sequence). Trimming removed 3 bases from V and 8 bases from J; junction bases left unmatched: 11. CDR3 nucleotide sequence: TGTGCCAGTAGTATGAGGCTAGCGGGAGAATTTCCTACGCAGTATTTT. Its translation: CASSMRLAGEFPTQYF.

The chain has TRBV6-5 and TRBJ2-2, with D tentatively TRBD2 (6 bases). Deletions cut 6 bases from V and 2 bases from J, with 13 bases between. Germline assignment: CDR1 MNHEY and CDR2 SVGAGI. This CDR3 comprises 15 residues. The CDR3 spells CASRTPGTNTGELFF. The CDR3 nucleotides are TGTGCCAGCAGAACACCGGGGACTAACACCGGGGAGCTGTTTTTT.

The chain joins TRBV30 to TRBJ1-6, with D possibly TRBD1 on 6 matching bases. In germline, CDR1 is GTSNPN, CDR2 SVGIG (reference sequence). CDR3 length: 15 amino acids. V was clipped by 5 bases and J by 7 bases, with 18 bases between them. The CDR3 sequence: CAWDRGPQGNSPLHF. CDR3 DNA: TGTGCCTGGGATAGGGGCCCCCAGGGGAATTCACCCCTCCACTTT.